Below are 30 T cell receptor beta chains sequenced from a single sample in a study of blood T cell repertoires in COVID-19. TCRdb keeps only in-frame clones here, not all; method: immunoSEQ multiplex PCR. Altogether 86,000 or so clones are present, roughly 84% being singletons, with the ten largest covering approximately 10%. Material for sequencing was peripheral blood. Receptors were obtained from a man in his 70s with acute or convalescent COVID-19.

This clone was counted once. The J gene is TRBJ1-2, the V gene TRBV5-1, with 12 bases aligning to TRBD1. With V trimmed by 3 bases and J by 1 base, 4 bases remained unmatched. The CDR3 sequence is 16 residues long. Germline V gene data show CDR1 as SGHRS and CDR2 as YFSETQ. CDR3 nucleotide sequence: TGCGCCAGCAGCTCCGGGACAGGGGGCGTTAACTATGGCTACACCTTC. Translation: CASSSGTGGVNYGYTF. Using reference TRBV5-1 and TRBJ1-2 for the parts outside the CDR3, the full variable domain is KAGVTQTPRYLIKTRGQQVTLSCSPISGHRSVSWYQQTPGQGLQFLFEYFSETQRNKGNFPGRFSGRQFSNSRSEMNVSTLELGDSALYLCASSSGTGGVNYGYTFGSGTRLTVV.

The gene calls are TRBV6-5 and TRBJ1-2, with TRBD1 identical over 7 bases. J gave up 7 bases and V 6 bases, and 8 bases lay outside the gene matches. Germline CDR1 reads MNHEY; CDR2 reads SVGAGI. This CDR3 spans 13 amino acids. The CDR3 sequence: CASRALTGSGYTF. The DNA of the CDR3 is TGTGCCAGCAGAGCTTTGACAGGGTCTGGCTACACCTTC.

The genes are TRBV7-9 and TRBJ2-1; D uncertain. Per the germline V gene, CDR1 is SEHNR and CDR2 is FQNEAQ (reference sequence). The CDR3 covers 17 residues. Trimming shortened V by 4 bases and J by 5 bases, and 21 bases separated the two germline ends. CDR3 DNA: TGTGCCAGCAGCTCTCGCGTCCCCGGGTATCAAGACAATGAGCAGTTCTTC. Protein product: CASSSRVPGYQDNEQFF.

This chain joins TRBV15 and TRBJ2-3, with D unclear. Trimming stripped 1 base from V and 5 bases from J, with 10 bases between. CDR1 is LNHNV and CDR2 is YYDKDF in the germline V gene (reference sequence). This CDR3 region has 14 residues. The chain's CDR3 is CATSRVTRIDTQYF. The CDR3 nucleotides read TGTGCCACCAGCAGAGTTACGCGTATAGATACGCAGTATTTT.

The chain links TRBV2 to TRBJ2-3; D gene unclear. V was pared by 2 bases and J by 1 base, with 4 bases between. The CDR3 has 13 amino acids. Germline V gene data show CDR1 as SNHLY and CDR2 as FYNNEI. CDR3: CASSEPGTDTQYF. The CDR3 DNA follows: TGTGCCAGCAGTGAACCTGGCACAGATACGCAGTATTTT. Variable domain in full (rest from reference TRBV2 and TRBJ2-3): EPEVTQTPSHQVTQMGQEVILRCVPISNHLYFYWYRQILGQKVEFLVSFYNNEISEKSEIFDDQFSVERPDGSNFTLKIRSTKLEDSAMYFCASSEPGTDTQYFGPGTRLTVL.

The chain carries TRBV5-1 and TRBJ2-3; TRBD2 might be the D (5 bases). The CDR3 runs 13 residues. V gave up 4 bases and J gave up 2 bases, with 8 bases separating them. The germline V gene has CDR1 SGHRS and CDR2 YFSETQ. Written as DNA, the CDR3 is TGCGCCAGCAGCCTCGGGATCACAGATACGCAGTATTTT. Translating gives CASSLGITDTQYF.

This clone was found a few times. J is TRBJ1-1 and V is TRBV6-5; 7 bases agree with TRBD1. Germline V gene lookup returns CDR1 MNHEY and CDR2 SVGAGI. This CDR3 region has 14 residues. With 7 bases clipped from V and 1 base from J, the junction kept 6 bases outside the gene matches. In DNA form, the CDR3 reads TGTGCCAGCACCCAGGACAGGACGAACACTGAAGCTTTCTTT. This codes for CASTQDRTNTEAFF.

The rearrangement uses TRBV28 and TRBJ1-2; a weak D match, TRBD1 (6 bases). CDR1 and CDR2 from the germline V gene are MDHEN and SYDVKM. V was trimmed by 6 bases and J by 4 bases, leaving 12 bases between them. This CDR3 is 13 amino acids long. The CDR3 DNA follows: TGTGCCAGCAGGGTCACAGGGCCCTATGGCTACACCTTC. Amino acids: CASRVTGPYGYTF.

DNA of the CDR3: TGTGCCAGCAGTTACAATGTCGCTGAAGCTTTCTTT. This sequence encodes CASSYNVAEAFF. V gene TRBV6-6 combines with J gene TRBJ1-1; D remains unclear. Per germline, CDR1 MNHNY and CDR2 SVGAGI (reference sequence). Trimming shortened V by 2 bases and J by 6 bases, and 7 bases separated the two germline ends. The CDR3 spans 12 residues.

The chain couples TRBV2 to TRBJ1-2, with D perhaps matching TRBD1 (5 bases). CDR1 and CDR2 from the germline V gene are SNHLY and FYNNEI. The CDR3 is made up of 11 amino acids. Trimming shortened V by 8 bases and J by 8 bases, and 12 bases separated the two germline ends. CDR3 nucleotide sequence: TGTGCCAGCGGGGGGGAAGGAGGCTACACCTTC. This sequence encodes CASGGEGGYTF.

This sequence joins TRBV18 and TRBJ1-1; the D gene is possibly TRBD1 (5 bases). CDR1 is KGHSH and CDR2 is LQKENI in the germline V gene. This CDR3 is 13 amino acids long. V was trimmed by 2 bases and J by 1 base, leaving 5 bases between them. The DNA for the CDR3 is TGTGCCAGCTCACCAGGGGCGAACACTGAAGCTTTCTTT. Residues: CASSPGANTEAFF.

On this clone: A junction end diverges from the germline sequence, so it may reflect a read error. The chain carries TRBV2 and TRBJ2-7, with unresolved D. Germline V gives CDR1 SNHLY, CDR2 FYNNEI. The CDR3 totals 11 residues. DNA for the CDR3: TGTGCCAGCAGGGAAGTTGTAGAGCAGTACTTC. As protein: CASREVVEQYF.

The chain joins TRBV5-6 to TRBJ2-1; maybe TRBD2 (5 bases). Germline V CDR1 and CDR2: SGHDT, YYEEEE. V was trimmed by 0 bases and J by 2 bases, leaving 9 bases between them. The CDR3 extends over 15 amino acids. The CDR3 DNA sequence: TGTGCCAGCAGCTTGGACTGGGGAGCCTACAATGAGCAGTTCTTC. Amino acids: CASSLDWGAYNEQFF. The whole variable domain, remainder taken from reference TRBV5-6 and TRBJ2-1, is DAGVTQSPTHLIKTRGQQVTLRCSPKSGHDTVSWYQQALGQGPQFIFQYYEEEERQRGNFPDRFSGHQFPNYSSELNVNALLLGDSALYLCASSLDWGAYNEQFFGPGTRLTVL.

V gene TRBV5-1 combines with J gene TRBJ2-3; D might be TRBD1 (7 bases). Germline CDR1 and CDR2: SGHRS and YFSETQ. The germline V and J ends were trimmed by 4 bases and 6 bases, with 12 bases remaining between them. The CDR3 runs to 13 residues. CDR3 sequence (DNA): TGCGCCAGCAGCCGGGGGACAGACGATACGCAGTATTTT. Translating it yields CASSRGTDDTQYF. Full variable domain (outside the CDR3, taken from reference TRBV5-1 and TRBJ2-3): KAGVTQTPRYLIKTRGQQVTLSCSPISGHRSVSWYQQTPGQGLQFLFEYFSETQRNKGNFPGRFSGRQFSNSRSEMNVSTLELGDSALYLCASSRGTDDTQYFGPGTRLTVL.

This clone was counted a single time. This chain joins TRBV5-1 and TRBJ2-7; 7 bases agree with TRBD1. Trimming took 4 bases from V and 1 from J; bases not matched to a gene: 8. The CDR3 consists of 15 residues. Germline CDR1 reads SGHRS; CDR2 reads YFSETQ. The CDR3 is CASSISGTESYEQYF. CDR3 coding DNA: TGCGCCAGCAGCATATCCGGGACAGAATCCTACGAGCAGTACTTC.

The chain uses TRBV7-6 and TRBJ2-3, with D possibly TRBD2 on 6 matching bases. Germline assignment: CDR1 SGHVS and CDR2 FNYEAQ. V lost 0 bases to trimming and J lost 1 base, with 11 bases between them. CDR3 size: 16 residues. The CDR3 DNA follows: TGTGCCAGCAGCTTAGCGCCTAGCGTGGGCACAGATACGCAGTATTTT. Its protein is CASSLAPSVGTDTQYF.

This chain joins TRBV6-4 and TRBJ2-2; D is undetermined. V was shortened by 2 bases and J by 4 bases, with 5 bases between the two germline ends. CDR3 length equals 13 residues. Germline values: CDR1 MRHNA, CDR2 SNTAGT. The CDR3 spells CASSDLLTGELFF. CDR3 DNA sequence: TGTGCCAGCAGTGACCTCCTCACCGGGGAGCTGTTTTTT.

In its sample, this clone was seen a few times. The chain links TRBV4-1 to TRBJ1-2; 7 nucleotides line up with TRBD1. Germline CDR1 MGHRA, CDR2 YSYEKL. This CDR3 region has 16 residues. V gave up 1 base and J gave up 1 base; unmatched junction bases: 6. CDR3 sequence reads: CASSQVLTGLNYGYTF. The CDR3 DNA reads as TGCGCCAGCAGCCAAGTTTTGACAGGGCTTAACTATGGCTACACCTTC.

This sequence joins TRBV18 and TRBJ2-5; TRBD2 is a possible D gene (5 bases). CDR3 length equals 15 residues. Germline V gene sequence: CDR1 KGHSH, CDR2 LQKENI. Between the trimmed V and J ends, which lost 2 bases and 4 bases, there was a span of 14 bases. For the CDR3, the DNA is TGTGCCAGCTCACCAGGTCGGGGAACGGGAGAGACCCAGTACTTC. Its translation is CASSPGRGTGETQYF.

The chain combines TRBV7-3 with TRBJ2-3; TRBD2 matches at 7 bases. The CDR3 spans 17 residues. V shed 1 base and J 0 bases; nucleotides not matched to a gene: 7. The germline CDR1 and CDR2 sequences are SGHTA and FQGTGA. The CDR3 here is CASSLKGAGVSTDTQYF. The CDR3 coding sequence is TGTGCCAGCAGCTTAAAAGGCGCGGGGGTTAGCACAGATACGCAGTATTTT. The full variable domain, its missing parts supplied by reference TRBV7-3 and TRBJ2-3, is GAGVSQTPSNKVTEKGKYVELRCDPISGHTALYWYRQSLGQGPEFLIYFQGTGAADDSGLPNDRFFAVRPEGSVSTLKIQRTERGDSAVYLCASSLKGAGVSTDTQYFGPGTRLTVL.

This CDR3 is CASTYQTGREQYV. The DNA for the CDR3 is TGTGCCAGCACCTACCAGACAGGGCGAGAGCAGTACGTC. The J gene is TRBJ2-7, the V gene TRBV5-4, with TRBD1 matching 7 bases. The length of the CDR3 is 13 residues. CDR1 SGHNT and CDR2 YYREEE come from the germline V gene (reference sequence). V trimming: 6 bases; J trimming: 7 bases; junction bases outside the gene matches: 10.

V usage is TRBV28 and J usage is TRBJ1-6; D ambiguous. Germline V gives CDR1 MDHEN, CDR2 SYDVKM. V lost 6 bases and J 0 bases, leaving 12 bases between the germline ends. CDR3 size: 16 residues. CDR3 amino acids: CASSPAGSSYNSPLHF. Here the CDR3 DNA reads TGTGCCAGCAGCCCGGCCGGGAGCTCCTATAATTCACCCCTCCACTTT.

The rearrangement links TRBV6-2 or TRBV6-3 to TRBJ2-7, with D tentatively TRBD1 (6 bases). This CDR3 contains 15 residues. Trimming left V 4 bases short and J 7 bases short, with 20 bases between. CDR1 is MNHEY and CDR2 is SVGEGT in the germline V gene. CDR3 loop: CASSSGQSGAREQYV. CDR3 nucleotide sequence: TGTGCCAGCAGTTCAGGACAATCAGGGGCAAGGGAGCAGTACGTC.

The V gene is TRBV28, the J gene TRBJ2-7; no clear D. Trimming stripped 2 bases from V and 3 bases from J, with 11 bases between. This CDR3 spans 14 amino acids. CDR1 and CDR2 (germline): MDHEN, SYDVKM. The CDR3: CASSLGAVGYEQYV. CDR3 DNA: TGTGCCAGCAGTTTAGGAGCTGTGGGCTACGAGCAGTACGTC.

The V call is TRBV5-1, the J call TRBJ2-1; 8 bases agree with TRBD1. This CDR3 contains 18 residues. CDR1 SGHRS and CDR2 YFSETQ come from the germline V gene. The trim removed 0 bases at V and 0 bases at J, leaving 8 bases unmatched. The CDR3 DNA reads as TGCGCCAGCAGCTTGGAGCCCAGGGGGCCCAGCTCCTACAATGAGCAGTTCTTC. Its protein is CASSLEPRGPSSYNEQFF.

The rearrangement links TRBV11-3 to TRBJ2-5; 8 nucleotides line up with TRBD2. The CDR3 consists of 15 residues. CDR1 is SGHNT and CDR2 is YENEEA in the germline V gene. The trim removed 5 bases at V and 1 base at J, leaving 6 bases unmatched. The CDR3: CASSPAAGGQETQYF. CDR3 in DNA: TGTGCCAGCAGCCCGGCTGCGGGGGGCCAAGAGACCCAGTACTTC.

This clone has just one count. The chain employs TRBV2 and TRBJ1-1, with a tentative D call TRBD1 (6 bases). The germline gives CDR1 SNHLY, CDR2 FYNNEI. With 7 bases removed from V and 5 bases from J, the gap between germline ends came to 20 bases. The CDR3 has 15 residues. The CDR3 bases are TGTGCCAGCACCGGTAGTAAGGGGGTCGGAACTGAAGCTTTCTTT. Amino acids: CASTGSKGVGTEAFF. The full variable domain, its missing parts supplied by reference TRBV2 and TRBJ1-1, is EPEVTQTPSHQVTQMGQEVILRCVPISNHLYFYWYRQILGQKVEFLVSFYNNEISEKSEIFDDQFSVERPDGSNFTLKIRSTKLEDSAMYFCASTGSKGVGTEAFFGQGTRLTVV.

In nucleotides, the CDR3 is TGCGCCAGCAGCTTGGAAGCAGGGGGCGGTTACGGTGGCTACACCTTC. Translating it yields CASSLEAGGGYGGYTF. The V call is TRBV5-1, the J call TRBJ1-2; TRBD1 aligns across 8 bases. J was trimmed by 7 bases and V by 0 bases; bases with no gene match: 11. The CDR3 covers 16 residues. Germline CDR1 is SGHRS and CDR2 is YFSETQ. Complete variable domain (other parts from reference TRBV5-1 and TRBJ1-2): KAGVTQTPRYLIKTRGQQVTLSCSPISGHRSVSWYQQTPGQGLQFLFEYFSETQRNKGNFPGRFSGRQFSNSRSEMNVSTLELGDSALYLCASSLEAGGGYGGYTFGSGTRLTVV.

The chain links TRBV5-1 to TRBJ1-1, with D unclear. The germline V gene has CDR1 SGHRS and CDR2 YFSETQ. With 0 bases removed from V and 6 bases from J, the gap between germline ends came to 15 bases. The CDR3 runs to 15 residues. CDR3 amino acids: CASSLAAGTRAEAFF. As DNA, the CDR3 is TGCGCCAGCAGCTTGGCCGCGGGTACTAGAGCTGAAGCTTTCTTT.

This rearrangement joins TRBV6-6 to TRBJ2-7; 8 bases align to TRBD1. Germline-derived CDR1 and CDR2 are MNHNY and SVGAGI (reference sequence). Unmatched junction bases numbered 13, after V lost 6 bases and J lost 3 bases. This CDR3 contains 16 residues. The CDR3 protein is CASSSRQGAPYYEQYF. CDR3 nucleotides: TGTGCCAGCAGCTCCCGTCAGGGGGCCCCTTACTACGAGCAGTACTTC.